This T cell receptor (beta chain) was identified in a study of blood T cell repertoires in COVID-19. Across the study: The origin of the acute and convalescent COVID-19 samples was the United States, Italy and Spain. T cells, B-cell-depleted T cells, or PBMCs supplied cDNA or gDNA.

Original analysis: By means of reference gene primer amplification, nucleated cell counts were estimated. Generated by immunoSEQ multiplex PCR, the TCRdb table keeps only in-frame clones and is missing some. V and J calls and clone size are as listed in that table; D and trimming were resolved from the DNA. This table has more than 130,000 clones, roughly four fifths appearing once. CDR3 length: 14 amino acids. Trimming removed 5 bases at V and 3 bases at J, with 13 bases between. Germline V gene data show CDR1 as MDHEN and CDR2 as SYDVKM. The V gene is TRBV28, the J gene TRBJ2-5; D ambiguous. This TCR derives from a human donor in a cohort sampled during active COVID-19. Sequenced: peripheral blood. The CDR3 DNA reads TGTGCCAGCAGTCTCCCCCGGGTCGAAGAGACCCAGTACTTC. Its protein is CASSLPRVEETQYF.